A single sample is the source of the 15 T cell receptor beta chains below, sequenced in a study of graft-versus-host responses after intestinal transplantation. Here immunoSEQ multiplex PCR was the method, and the copy in TCRdb shows in-frame clones only, minus some. The data show roughly 120,000 clones, with around 93% seen just once and more than 0.09% held by the top ten. No antigens are known for them. Sequenced material: unstimulated CD4+ T cells sorted from spleen or lymph node cells, taken before intestinal transplant. These receptor sequences come from a human donor who received an intestinal transplant.

The rearrangement links TRBV11-3 to TRBJ1-5; 9 nucleotides agree with TRBD1. V shed 0 bases, J shed 6 bases, and the junction held 0 bases outside the gene matches. Germline lookup yields CDR1 SGHNT and CDR2 YENEEA. The CDR3 is 14 residues long. CDR3 coding DNA: TGTGCCAGCAGCTTAGAGACAGGGGGTCAGCCCCAGCATTTT. It specifies CASSLETGGQPQHF.

This clone came up once. The CDR3 sequence: CASSPGLRPQHF. The CDR3 nucleotides read TGTGCCAGCAGTCCCGGGCTGAGGCCCCAGCATTTT. The rearrangement links TRBV28 to TRBJ1-5; D is undetermined. CDR1 is MDHEN, CDR2 SYDVKM, per germline. CDR3 length: 12 amino acids. V was shortened by 5 bases and J by 9 bases, with 11 bases between the two germline ends.

The chain links TRBV7-8 to TRBJ2-5; D possibly corresponds to TRBD2 (6 bases). V was shortened by 7 bases and J by 5 bases, with 20 bases between the two germline ends. The length of the CDR3 is 15 residues. Germline V gives CDR1 SGHVS, CDR2 FQNEAQ. For the CDR3, the DNA is TGTGCCAGCAAGGACTTCCGTAGAAGCGGGGAGACCCAGTACTTC. Amino acid sequence: CASKDFRRSGETQYF. Combining the CDR3 with reference TRBV7-8 and TRBJ2-5 gives the whole variable domain GAGVSQSPRYKVAKRGQDVALRCDPISGHVSLFWYQQALGQGPEFLTYFQNEAQLDKSGLPSDRFFAERPEGSVSTLKIQRTQQEDSAVYLCASKDFRRSGETQYFGPGTRLLVL.

This CDR3 reads CSVRQGTYYGYTF. DNA of the CDR3: TGCAGCGTGAGGCAGGGGACCTACTATGGCTACACCTTC. This rearrangement joins TRBV29-1 to TRBJ1-2; D may be TRBD1 (6 bases). The CDR3 consists of 13 residues. Germline-derived CDR1 and CDR2 are SQVTM and ANQGSEA. Trimming pared 6 bases from V and 3 bases from J, leaving 14 bases between.

This clone came up once. A junction end diverges from the germline sequence, so it may reflect a read error. Other DNA sequences from this sample encode an identical CDR3 as well. CDR3 sequence reads: CASSERTGNPPHEQYF. The DNA for the CDR3 is TGTGCCAGCAGTGAGAGGACAGGGAACCCCCCCCACGAGCAATACTTC. This chain joins TRBV2 and TRBJ2-7, with 8 bases fitting TRBD1. The CDR3 has 16 residues. Germline-derived CDR1 and CDR2 are SNHLY and FYNNEI.

The CDR3 DNA is TGTGCCAGCAGACCTCTATGGGACGACCCATCCTTCCCCTACGAGCAGTACTTC. This gives the protein CASRPLWDDPSFPYEQYF. J is TRBJ2-7 and V is TRBV28; D is possibly TRBD1 or TRBD2 (5 bases each). Germline CDR1 is MDHEN and CDR2 is SYDVKM. This CDR3 is 18 amino acids long. V dropped 6 bases and J dropped 2 bases, with 26 bases sitting between them. Drawing the rest from reference TRBV28 and TRBJ2-7, the complete variable domain is DVKVTQSSRYLVKRTGEKVFLECVQDMDHENMFWYRQDPGLGLRLIYFSYDVKMKEKGDIPEGYSVSREKKERFSLILESASTNQTSMYLCASRPLWDDPSFPYEQYFGPGTRLTVT.

The rearrangement uses TRBV6-1 and TRBJ2-7, with 12 bases fitting TRBD2. V was clipped by 4 bases and J by 2 bases; unmatched bases: 6. The CDR3 covers 16 residues. Germline V gene data show CDR1 as MNHNS and CDR2 as SASEGT. As DNA, the CDR3 is TGTGCCAGCAGTGGGTCAAGACTAGCGGGGGCCTACGAGCAGTACTTC. Its protein is CASSGSRLAGAYEQYF.

This chain links TRBV6-5 with TRBJ1-1; weak D call: TRBD1 (5 bases). Germline V CDR1 and CDR2: MNHEY, SVGAGI. Trimming stripped 2 bases from V and 10 bases from J, with 8 bases between. The length of the CDR3 is 11 residues. The CDR3 loop is CASSYQGRAFF. The CDR3 DNA reads TGTGCCAGCAGTTACCAGGGTAGAGCTTTCTTT.

Details on this clone: The conserved phenylalanine or tryptophan normally closing the CDR3 is absent here, so this likely arose from a read error. No DNA is shown, since the ends of the CDR3 on it are uncertain; the CDR3 is the one TCRdb lists. The chain recombines TRBV10-2 with TRBJ2-7; TRBD2 is taken as the D call from the table, unchecked against the DNA. The CDR3 extends over 12 residues, inclusive of both ends. Germline CDR1 reads WSHSY; CDR2 reads SAAADI. The chain's CDR3 is CASSESERERVL.

The chain has TRBV18 and TRBJ1-2, with 8 bases matching TRBD1. This CDR3 has 17 residues. After removal of 3 bases from V and 5 bases from J, the junction contained 14 bases not matched to a gene. CDR1 KGHSH and CDR2 LQKENI come from the germline V gene. The CDR3 DNA follows: TGTGCCAGCTCACCCTCCTTCCCCGGGACAGGACCTTATGGCTACACCTTC. It encodes CASSPSFPGTGPYGYTF.

This clone was seen only once. The chain employs TRBV30 and TRBJ1-2; D not resolved. CDR1 is GTSNPN and CDR2 is SVGIG in the germline V gene (reference sequence). V lost 1 base, J lost 8 bases, and 14 bases lay in between. The CDR3 extends over 13 amino acids. The CDR3 is CAWSGGRVGGYTF. The CDR3 DNA sequence: TGTGCCTGGAGTGGAGGACGGGTCGGGGGCTACACCTTC.

To note about this clone: Other DNA sequences in the same sample also yield this CDR3. The chain carries TRBV9 and TRBJ2-5, with 10 bases matching TRBD2. The germline V gene encodes CDR1 SGDLS and CDR2 YYNGEE. The CDR3 is 15 amino acids. V gave up 1 base and J gave up 4 bases; unmatched junction bases: 4. CDR3 coding DNA: TGTGCCAGCAGCGTATTAGCGGGAGGCGGAGAGACCCAGTACTTC. It is translated as CASSVLAGGGETQYF.

The CDR3 DNA is TGTGCCAGCAGTTTTCGTGGACTAGCGGAAGACCTCAATGAGCAGTTCTTC. Its translation: CASSFRGLAEDLNEQFF. The chain links TRBV27 to TRBJ2-1; 10 bases fit TRBD2. Germline assignment: CDR1 MNHEY and CDR2 SMNVEV (reference sequence). V trimming: 3 bases; J trimming: 6 bases; junction bases outside the gene matches: 11. The CDR3 totals 17 residues.

This chain uses TRBV30 with TRBJ2-5, with 8 bases matching TRBD1. Losses at the gene ends were 0 bases for V and 5 bases for J; bases not matched to a gene: 5. The CDR3 has 14 residues. The germline V gene has CDR1 GTSNPN and CDR2 SVGIG (reference sequence). The CDR3 bases are TGTGCCTGGAGTGTGGACAGGGTGGGGGAGACCCAGTACTTC. Translated, it gives CAWSVDRVGETQYF.

The chain recombines TRBV5-1 with TRBJ2-1; TRBD2 aligns across 7 bases. V gave up 0 bases and J gave up 4 bases; unmatched junction bases: 10. CDR1 SGHRS and CDR2 YFSETQ come from the germline V gene. The CDR3 has 17 residues. The DNA for the CDR3 is TGCGCCAGCAGCTTGGGAGGGTTGCGGGAGATGTACAATGAGCAGTTCTTC. Translation gives CASSLGGLREMYNEQFF.